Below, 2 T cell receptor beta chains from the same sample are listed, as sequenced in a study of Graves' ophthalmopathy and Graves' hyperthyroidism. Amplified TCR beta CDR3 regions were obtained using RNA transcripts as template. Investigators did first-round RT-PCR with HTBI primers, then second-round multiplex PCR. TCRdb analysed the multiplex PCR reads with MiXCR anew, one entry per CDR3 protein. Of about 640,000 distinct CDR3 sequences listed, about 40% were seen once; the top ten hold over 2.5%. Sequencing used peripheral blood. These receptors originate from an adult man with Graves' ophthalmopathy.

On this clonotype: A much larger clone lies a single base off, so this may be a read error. The CDR3 is CVSSLGWRPQHF. DNA of the CDR3: TGTGTCAGCAGTTTAGGGTGGCGGCCCCAGCATTTT. The chain is built from TRBV12-3 or TRBV12-4 and TRBJ1-5; D gene unclear. CDR3 length equals 12 residues.

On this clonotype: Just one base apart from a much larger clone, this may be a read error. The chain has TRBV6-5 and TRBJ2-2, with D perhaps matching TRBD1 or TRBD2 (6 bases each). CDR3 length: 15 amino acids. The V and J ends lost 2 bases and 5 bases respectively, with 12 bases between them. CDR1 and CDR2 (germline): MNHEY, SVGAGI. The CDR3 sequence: CASSYRGEVTGELFF. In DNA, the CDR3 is TGTGCCAGCAGTTACAGGGGGGAAGTAACCGGGGAGCTGTTTTTT.